Shown below are 17 T cell receptor beta chains from a single sample sequenced in a study of beta chain features in type 1 diabetes (dated by TCRdb to about 2018). The library was made by the immunoSEQ multiplex PCR assay. The entire amount of isolated RNA was reverse transcribed using the High Capacity cDNA Reverse Transcription Kit, so the sequenced TCRB transcripts were expressed ones. The immuneACCESS repertoire file appears here via TCRdb, limited to in-frame rearrangements. These files lack a portion of the clones; in checked studies, under half of the deficit traces to unresolved V genes, and the cause of the others is not known. The sample has under 500,000 clones on record, approximately 28% of them singletons. 0.06% to 0.07% of the sample is in the top ten clones. Sample: naive CD4+ T cells from blood. The sample's cell subset or site label, in plain terms: true naive CD4+ T cells. These receptors originate from a man aged 18 to 29 in good health.

In this sample, this clone turned up a few times. The CDR3 here is CSARTGGYEQYF. CDR3 nucleotide sequence: TGCAGCGCCCGGACAGGGGGCTACGAGCAGTACTTC. The genes are TRBV29-1 and TRBJ2-7; TRBD1 matches 10 bases. Germline V gene lookup returns CDR1 SQVTM and CDR2 ANQGSEA. CDR3 length: 12 amino acids. V lost 7 bases to trimming and J lost 3 bases; unmatched junction nucleotides: 3.

The chain links TRBV4-3 to TRBJ1-2; TRBD1 matches 8 bases. This CDR3 region has 16 residues. Per the germline V gene, CDR1 is LGHNA and CDR2 is YSLEER. V lost 2 bases to trimming and J lost 0 bases; unmatched junction nucleotides: 5. Here the CDR3 reads CASSQLGQVANYGYTF. As DNA, the CDR3 is TGCGCCAGCAGCCAATTGGGACAGGTTGCTAACTATGGCTACACCTTC.

V usage is TRBV7-2 and J usage is TRBJ1-2; the D gene is possibly TRBD1 (6 bases). The CDR3 spans 15 residues. Trimming left V 4 bases short and J 2 bases short, with 14 bases between. Germline CDR1 is SGHTA and CDR2 is FQGNSA. This chain's CDR3 is CASSSGHVPNYGYTF. CDR3 nucleotide sequence: TGTGCCAGCAGCTCGGGACACGTCCCCAACTATGGCTACACCTTC.

The genes are TRBV10-3 and TRBJ2-2; unclear D gene. The CDR3 extends over 15 amino acids. From germline, CDR1 is ENHRY and CDR2 SYGVKD. Trimming cost V 3 bases and J 6 bases, with 14 bases left between them. Here the CDR3 DNA reads TGTGCCATCAGTGACCTCGGGCTTGCCGCCGGGGAGCTGTTTTTT. Translation: CAISDLGLAAGELFF.

J is TRBJ1-1 and V is TRBV30; perhaps TRBD1 as D (5 bases). The germline V gene encodes CDR1 GTSNPN and CDR2 SVGIG (reference sequence). The CDR3 extends over 14 amino acids. V lost 2 bases and J lost 4, with 14 bases in between. The CDR3 DNA is TGTGCCTGGAGTAGGGGCCGATTGGTCACTGAAGCTTTCTTT. Its translation is CAWSRGRLVTEAFF.

The chain is built from TRBV27 and TRBJ1-1; 8 bases are a match to TRBD1. The CDR3 has 14 amino acids. Looked up from germline, CDR1 is MNHEY and CDR2 is SMNVEV (reference sequence). J was trimmed by 10 bases and V by 2 bases; bases with no gene match: 9. CDR3 nucleotides: TGTGCCAGCAGTTTACTCTCGGACAGGGACCCAGCTTTCTTT. Its protein product is CASSLLSDRDPAFF.

This clone was observed a few times. The chain joins TRBV5-1 to TRBJ2-3; possible D gene TRBD2, 6 bases. CDR3 size: 16 residues. With 0 bases removed from V and 3 bases from J, the gap between germline ends came to 14 bases. The germline V gene has CDR1 SGHRS and CDR2 YFSETQ. The CDR3 reads CASSLERALLTDTQYF. The CDR3 region has the DNA TGCGCCAGCAGCTTGGAGCGGGCACTGTTGACAGATACGCAGTATTTT.

This chain uses TRBV11-3 with TRBJ2-3; D not certain. V was trimmed by 1 base and J by 2 bases, leaving 13 bases between them. Germline loops: CDR1 SGHNT, CDR2 YENEEA. The CDR3 has 16 amino acids. CDR3 DNA sequence: TGTGCCAGCAGCTTAGGCGCGAGCACCTTCACAGATACGCAGTATTTT. Amino acid sequence: CASSLGASTFTDTQYF.

This clone was counted between two and nine times. The chain links TRBV30 to TRBJ1-1; possibly TRBD1 for D (5 bases). Per germline, CDR1 GTSNPN and CDR2 SVGIG (reference sequence). Trimming pared 0 bases from V and 4 bases from J, leaving 12 bases between. The CDR3 loop spans 14 amino acids. The CDR3, as DNA: TGTGCCTGGAGTGTTGCGGGGGTGACCACTGAAGCTTTCTTT. Protein: CAWSVAGVTTEAFF. The entire variable domain, with the rest obtained from reference TRBV30 and TRBJ1-1, is as follows: SQTIHQWPATLVQPVGSPLSLECTVEGTSNPNLYWYRQAAGRGLQLLFYSVGIGQISSEVPQNLSASRPQDRQFILSSKKLLLSDSGFYLCAWSVAGVTTEAFFGQGTRLTVV.

This clone was seen a single time. This chain links TRBV7-9 with TRBJ2-5, with D possibly TRBD2 on 6 matching bases. CDR1 is SEHNR and CDR2 is FQNEAQ in the germline V gene (reference sequence). The CDR3 contains 15 residues. Trimming took 5 bases from V and 1 from J, leaving 14 bases between them. CDR3 nucleotides: TGTGCCAGCAGCGAGGGACTGCGCCTCCAAGAGACCCAGTACTTC. This sequence encodes CASSEGLRLQETQYF.

This clone occurred a few times. The chain employs TRBV7-2 and TRBJ1-1, with TRBD1 matching over 9 bases. The germline V gene has CDR1 SGHTA and CDR2 FQGNSA. The trim removed 4 bases at V and 4 bases at J, leaving 4 bases unmatched. CDR3 length equals 14 residues. The CDR3, as DNA: TGTGCCAGCAGCTATACGACAGGGGGCACTGAAGCTTTCTTT. Its protein is CASSYTTGGTEAFF.

This clone was detected only a few times. The chain joins TRBV5-1 to TRBJ2-1; D not resolved. Germline CDR1 SGHRS, CDR2 YFSETQ. The length of the CDR3 is 14 residues. The V and J ends lost 2 bases and 6 bases respectively, with 12 bases between them. CDR3 in amino acids: CASSFGLQPNEQFF. The CDR3 DNA reads TGCGCCAGCAGCTTTGGCCTCCAGCCCAATGAGCAGTTCTTC.

The CDR3 coding sequence is TGTGCCAGCAGAAAGCGGGAGGGCAGCTCCGAGCAGTACTTC. This encodes CASRKREGSSEQYF. This rearrangement joins TRBV6-6 to TRBJ2-7, with 10 bases fitting TRBD2. Germline assignment: CDR1 MNHNY and CDR2 SVGAGI (reference sequence). With 6 bases clipped from V and 6 bases from J, the junction kept 8 bases outside the gene matches. The CDR3 loop spans 14 amino acids.

The chain carries TRBV30 and TRBJ1-2; D gene ambiguous. CDR1 and CDR2 (germline): GTSNPN, SVGIG (reference sequence). The CDR3 covers 14 residues. V lost 2 bases to trimming and J lost 8 bases, with 18 bases between them. The CDR3 DNA reads as TGTGCCTGGAGTTCCAGGAGAACCTCGGGAGGCTACACCTTC. This translates into CAWSSRRTSGGYTF.

The chain links TRBV30 to TRBJ2-7, with 9 bases fitting TRBD1. The V gene's germline CDR1 is GTSNPN and CDR2 SVGIG (reference sequence). Unmatched junction bases numbered 2, after V lost 2 bases and J lost 6 bases. The CDR3 length is 12 residues. CDR3 DNA: TGTGCCTGGAGTCCGACAGGGGGCGAGCAGTACTTC. Its translation is CAWSPTGGEQYF.

The chain recombines TRBV7-2 with TRBJ2-3; perhaps D is TRBD1 or TRBD2 (5 bases each). The CDR3 is 18 amino acids. Trimming took off 3 bases at V and 2 bases at J, with 21 bases between the two ends. Germline values: CDR1 SGHTA, CDR2 FQGNSA. Here the CDR3 DNA reads TGTGCCAGCAGCTTGCGGGTTCTCCTAGGGACGAACACAGATACGCAGTATTTT. It specifies CASSLRVLLGTNTDTQYF. Variable domain in full (rest from reference TRBV7-2 and TRBJ2-3): GAGVSQSPSNKVTEKGKDVELRCDPISGHTALYWYRQSLGQGLEFLIYFQGNSAPDKSGLPSDRFSAERTGGSVSTLTIQRTQQEDSAVYLCASSLRVLLGTNTDTQYFGPGTRLTVL.

In its sample, this clone was seen a few times. The V and J genes are TRBV5-4 and TRBJ2-3; 10 bases are shared with TRBD2. The trim removed 4 bases at V and 3 bases at J, leaving 2 bases unmatched. The CDR3 is 14 residues long. The germline gives CDR1 SGHNT, CDR2 YYREEE (reference sequence). CDR3 sequence reads: CASSAAGGTDTQYF. The CDR3 bases are TGTGCCAGCAGCGCAGCGGGAGGGACAGATACGCAGTATTTT.